This is a list of T cell receptor beta chains from one sample in a study of blood T cell repertoires in COVID-19. Sequencing used immunoSEQ multiplex PCR; TCRdb keeps in-frame clones, though not all of them. This table holds about 100,000 clones, around nine tenths found once. Material: peripheral blood. All receptors derive from a human donor in a cohort sampled during active COVID-19. Each CDR3 is given with its conserved first and last residue. D genes are given only for firm matches. Clone size is stated in some rows and not others, as once, few, many or a class when expanded.

v_gene,abundance,d_gene,j_gene,CDR3nt,CDR3aa
TRBV20-1,-,-,TRBJ2-1,TGCAGTGCTAGTTTGGGGGCCTACTACAATGAGCAGTTCTTC,CSASLGAYYNEQFF
TRBV5-1,once,TRBD1,TRBJ2-7,TGCGCCAGCAGCTTGGAGGGACAGGGGGCAGTAGGGACCTACGAGCAGTACTTC,CASSLEGQGAVGTYEQYF
TRBV6-5,-,TRBD1,TRBJ1-1,TGTGCCAGCAGTAGACAGGGGGCGGGAGCTTTCTTT,CASSRQGAGAFF
TRBV6-5,-,-,TRBJ2-4,TGTGCCAGCAGTTACTCGATAGGGGGAGCCAAAAACATTCAGTACTTC,CASSYSIGGAKNIQYF
TRBV7-2,-,-,TRBJ1-2,TGTGCCAGCAGCTTAATCAGAACTAACTATGGCTACACCTTC,CASSLIRTNYGYTF
TRBV12-5,-,TRBD2,TRBJ2-5,TGTGCTAGTGGTCCCACCCAGGGAGGGGAGACCCAGTACTTC,CASGPTQGGETQYF
TRBV12-3/TRBV12-4,-,-,TRBJ2-7,TGTGCCAGCAGTTTATCGGTACCCTACGAGCAGTACTTC,CASSLSVPYEQYF
TRBV6-5,-,-,TRBJ2-6,TGTGCCACCTTACAGGGTGACTCTGGGGCCAACGTCCTGACTTTC,CATLQGDSGANVLTF
TRBV6-4,-,-,TRBJ1-1,TGTGCCAGCAGTGATTATATGAACACTGAAGCTTTCTTT,CASSDYMNTEAFF
TRBV18,-,TRBD2,TRBJ2-7,TGTGCCAGCTCACCAGAGCTAGCGGGTGCTACGAAGCAGTACTTC,CASSPELAGATKQYF
TRBV7-8,-,TRBD2,TRBJ2-1,TGTGCCAGCAGCTCAGGACTAGCGGGGATCTATGAGCAGTTCTTC,CASSSGLAGIYEQFF
TRBV11-2,-,TRBD1,TRBJ1-6,TGTGCCAGCAGCTTCTACGGGACAGGGGGTTCACCCCTCCACTTT,CASSFYGTGGSPLHF
TRBV4-2,-,-,TRBJ2-2,TGTGCCAGCAGCTCCAGGGGCCAGAACACCGGGGAGCTGTTTTTT,CASSSRGQNTGELFF
TRBV25-1,-,TRBD2,TRBJ2-3,TGTGCCAGCAGTCGGCGGGGGGTCACGGATACGCAGTATTTT,CASSRRGVTDTQYF
TRBV7-9,-,TRBD1,TRBJ1-1,TGTGCCAGCAGCATGGGACAGGGGATTGACACTGAAGCTTTCTTT,CASSMGQGIDTEAFF
TRBV5-1,-,TRBD2,TRBJ2-3,TGCGCCAGCAGCTTGGTTAGGGGGGGACTAGAAACAGATACGCAGTATTTT,CASSLVRGGLETDTQYF
TRBV6-2/TRBV6-3,-,-,TRBJ1-6,TGTGCCAGCAGTTCGGGAATGACAGGAGTATTTTACCTTTCACCCCTCCACTTT,CASSSGMTGVFYLSPLHF
TRBV6-2/TRBV6-3,-,-,TRBJ2-5,TGTGCCAGCAGTTTTTCAGGGCGGGAGACCCAGTACTTC,CASSFSGRETQYF
TRBV5-1,once,-,TRBJ2-1,TGCGCCAGCAGCTTGGCCCCCGGGACTTACAATGAGCAGTTCTTC,CASSLAPGTYNEQFF
TRBV6-5,-,-,TRBJ2-7,TGTGCCAGCAGTCGGTCTGGGCGCTACGAGCAGTACTTC,CASSRSGRYEQYF
TRBV11-2,-,TRBD2,TRBJ2-1,TGTGCCAGCAGCTTAGCAGGGCTAGCGGTATTCCGAGGGAATGAGCAGTTCTTC,CASSLAGLAVFRGNEQFF
TRBV11-1,-,-,TRBJ2-1,TGTGCCAGCAGCCCCAGAAGGGGCAGCTCCTACAATGAGCAGTTCTTC,CASSPRRGSSYNEQFF
TRBV19,-,TRBD1,TRBJ1-2,TGTGCCAGTAGTATCCACACAGGGGACGGTGGCTACACCTTC,CASSIHTGDGGYTF
TRBV6-5,once,-,TRBJ1-1,TGTGCCAGCAGTTACGGCAGGGTGAACACTGAAGCTTTCTTT,CASSYGRVNTEAFF
TRBV18,-,-,TRBJ2-5,TGTGCCAGCTCACCATCCCAGTCAGAGACCCAGTACTTC,CASSPSQSETQYF
TRBV5-1,-,TRBD2,TRBJ2-1,TGCGCCAGCAGCTTCGCTAGCGGGAGAGATGAGCAGTTCTTC,CASSFASGRDEQFF
TRBV5-6,-,-,TRBJ2-7,TGTGCCAGCAGCTTGGCTCAGGAAAGCTCCTACGAGCAGTACTTC,CASSLAQESSYEQYF
TRBV4-3,-,TRBD1,TRBJ1-2,TGCGCCAGCAGCCAACTAGACAGGGAGGAAGGCTACACCTTC,CASSQLDREEGYTF
TRBV6-2/TRBV6-3,-,-,TRBJ1-5,TGTGCCAGCAGTGAGCAGGATTATCAGCCCCAGCATTTT,CASSEQDYQPQHF
TRBV30,-,TRBD1,TRBJ2-1,TGTGCCGGAATCCCCCGGGACAGGGGCTACAATGAGCAGTTCTTC,CAGIPRDRGYNEQFF
TRBV14,-,-,TRBJ2-7,TGTGCCAGCAGCCAACTAACGGTGGGAGTTGGTAGGCGCTACGAGCAGTACTTC,CASSQLTVGVGRRYEQYF
TRBV30,-,TRBD2,TRBJ2-3,TGTGCCTGGAGCCCGGGGGGAGATACGCAGTATTTT,CAWSPGGDTQYF
TRBV10-3,-,TRBD1,TRBJ2-7,TGTGCCATCGGCACAGGGGGTTACTACGAGCAGTACTTC,CAIGTGGYYEQYF
TRBV4-2,-,-,TRBJ2-7,TGTGCCAGCAGCCAAGCGCCTCGGGGTGACGAGCAGTACTTC,CASSQAPRGDEQYF
TRBV5-1,-,TRBD1,TRBJ1-2,TGCGCCAGCAGCATAACCGGGGACAGAATTGGCTACACCTTC,CASSITGDRIGYTF
TRBV6-1,-,-,TRBJ2-7,TGTGCCAGCAGTGAAGAGAGAGGGGGTCCCTACGAGCAGTACTTC,CASSEERGGPYEQYF
TRBV3-1/TRBV3-2,-,TRBD2,TRBJ2-4,TGTGCCAGCAGCCGAATAGCGGGAGGGCTCTTAGCCAAAAACATTCAGTACTTC,CASSRIAGGLLAKNIQYF
TRBV28,-,TRBD1,TRBJ1-2,TGTGCCAGCACCAAAGAGGGGGCATGGAGCTATGGCTACACCTTC,CASTKEGAWSYGYTF
TRBV10-3,-,TRBD1,TRBJ2-3,TGTGCCATCAGAGGGGACAGGGTAAGGGCAGATACGCAGTATTTT,CAIRGDRVRADTQYF
TRBV5-1,-,-,TRBJ2-5,TGCGCCAGCAGCTTGACCGGGAAGGCGCAGGAGACCCAGTACTTC,CASSLTGKAQETQYF
TRBV5-4,-,-,TRBJ1-5,TGTGCCAGCAGCCGCGTCCCGGATCAGCCCCAGCATTTT,CASSRVPDQPQHF
TRBV29-1,-,TRBD1,TRBJ2-1,TGCAGCGCCAAGACAGGGTACAATGAGCAGTTCTTC,CSAKTGYNEQFF
TRBV5-1,-,-,TRBJ1-1,TGCGCCAGCTCCGACAGTTTGAACACTGAAGCTTTCTTT,CASSDSLNTEAFF
TRBV10-2,once,TRBD2,TRBJ2-1,TGCGCCAGCAGGGGGTCGTCTAGCGGGAGGACTTATGAGCAGTTCTTC,CASRGSSSGRTYEQFF
TRBV12-3/TRBV12-4,-,-,TRBJ2-7,TGTGCCAGCAGTTTCAGGGTTGCGAACGAGCAGTACTTC,CASSFRVANEQYF
TRBV11-3,-,-,TRBJ2-3,TGTGCCAGCAGCCAATCGGTCGATACGCAGTATTTT,CASSQSVDTQYF
TRBV30,-,-,TRBJ1-5,TGTGCCTGTTTAGCTCAGCCCCAGCATTTT,CACLAQPQHF
TRBV7-8,-,TRBD1,TRBJ1-2,TGTGCCAGCGCGCGGGACAGCCCTTATGGCTACACCTTC,CASARDSPYGYTF
TRBV19,-,-,TRBJ2-5,TGTGCCAGTAGTACCACAGGAAGACAAGAGACCCAGTACTTC,CASSTTGRQETQYF
TRBV4-1,-,TRBD2,TRBJ2-4,TGCGCCAGCAGCCAGGGACTAGCGGGCCCGGGCAAGAACATTCAGTACTTC,CASSQGLAGPGKNIQYF
TRBV5-1,few,-,TRBJ2-2,TGCGCCAGCAGACCGGGAGTCACCACCGGGGAGCTGTTTTTT,CASRPGVTTGELFF
TRBV20-1,-,-,TRBJ1-6,TGCAGTGCTAGTTCCGGGACACCGTTTCCTGACAATAATTCACCCCTCCACTTT,CSASSGTPFPDNNSPLHF
TRBV6-1,-,TRBD2,TRBJ2-2,TGTGCCAGCAGTGGGACTAGCGGGAGTGGCACCGGGGAGCTGTTTTTT,CASSGTSGSGTGELFF
TRBV3-1/TRBV3-2,-,-,TRBJ2-7,TGTGCCAGCAGCCCCGAGGGCTACGAGCAGTACTTC,CASSPEGYEQYF
TRBV18,-,TRBD1,TRBJ2-1,TGTGCCAGCTCACCGATGACAGGGGGCGATGAGCAGTTCTTC,CASSPMTGGDEQFF